This TCR beta chain was retrieved from a study of T cells in Graves' hyperthyroidism and ophthalmopathy. Study summary: At the time of initial diagnosis and before any treatment, peripheral blood was collected. Study-level findings and limits: In simple terms, a model built on 13 V-J features told ophthalmopathy apart from stable hyperthyroidism. Most clonotypes expanded in thyroid above 0.001 were likewise present in blood. Before onset, by a median of 6.5 months, the model predicted ophthalmopathy.

The CDR3 regions of TCR beta were amplified from RNA transcripts. An initial round of RT-PCR targeting the TCR CDR3 relied on the HTBI primer set. TCRdb re-called the multiplex PCR reads through MiXCR, storing one row per CDR3 protein. The sample lists around 450,000 distinct CDR3 sequences, roughly an eighth occurring once. Remarks on this clonotype: The antigen is unknown. The germline gene is not matched at one end of the junction; a read error may be the cause.

The TCR originated in a woman aged 18-35 years with Graves' hyperthyroidism. Material for sequencing was blood.

The DNA of the CDR3 is TGTGCCATCAGTGACTCGGGCCTCAATGAGCAGTTCTTC. Residues: CAISDSGLNEQFF. This chain links TRBV24-1 with TRBJ2-1; the D is unclear. Germline loops: CDR1 KGHDR, CDR2 SFDVKD. The CDR3 is made up of 13 amino acids.